These 27 T cell receptor beta chains came from one sample sequenced in a study of shared clonotypes between healthy human individuals (TCRdb year 2020). The receptor library was made with the immunoSEQ multiplex PCR assay. This immuneACCESS table, as held by TCRdb, lists in-frame sequences with V and J called but not all clones. Of the missing ones, under half trace to an unresolved V gene in checked studies; the others have no known cause. A total of approximately 470,000 clones appear in this sample, over 70% of them only once. Jointly, the top ten make up roughly 13% of the sample. The sequencing sample was made of PBMCs. Every receptor here comes from a woman in her thirties or forties in good health. Some clones in this sample may be carry-over from other donors' samples.

This chain uses TRBV11-2 with TRBJ2-1; D is perhaps TRBD1 or TRBD2 (5 bases each). Between the trimmed V and J ends, which lost 7 bases and 3 bases, there was a span of 13 bases. The CDR3 is made up of 14 amino acids. CDR1 and CDR2 (germline): SGHAT, FQNNGV. CDR3 sequence: CASIPGPNYNEQFF. Here the CDR3 DNA reads TGTGCCAGCATCCCGGGACCAAACTACAATGAGCAGTTCTTC.

A few counts support this clone. The V call is TRBV18, the J call TRBJ2-1, with a tentative D call TRBD2 (6 bases). Trimming removed 6 bases from V and 4 bases from J, with 19 bases in between. The CDR3 has 16 amino acids. From germline, CDR1 is KGHSH and CDR2 LQKENI. CDR3 region: CASSLLVAGGYNEQFF. The CDR3 nucleotides are TGTGCCAGCTCCCTGTTGGTTGCCGGGGGTTACAATGAGCAGTTCTTC.

Points on this clone: Within the sample, other DNA sequences also encode this same CDR3. The chain couples TRBV5-1 to TRBJ2-2; 10 bases match TRBD2. The V segment lost 1 base and the J segment 3 bases; nucleotides outside the gene matches: 3. This CDR3 is built from 16 residues. CDR1 and CDR2 from the germline V gene are SGHRS and YFSETQ. Here the CDR3 DNA reads TGCGCCAGCAGCTTGCGGACTAGCGGTGACACCGGGGAGCTGTTTTTT. The encoded protein is CASSLRTSGDTGELFF.

The V call is TRBV6-1, the J call TRBJ1-2; perhaps TRBD1 as D (6 bases). Trimming shortened V by 5 bases and J by 4 bases, and 11 bases separated the two germline ends. The CDR3 contains 13 residues. Per the germline V gene, CDR1 is MNHNS and CDR2 is SASEGT. The CDR3 bases are TGTGCCAGCAGTCCTACAGGGTCCTATGGCTACACCTTC. Amino acid sequence: CASSPTGSYGYTF.

The rearrangement links TRBV28 to TRBJ2-7; TRBD2 aligns across 13 bases. There are 14 residues in the CDR3. From germline, CDR1 is MDHEN and CDR2 SYDVKM. Trimming at V came to 2 bases and at J to 9 bases, leaving 4 bases not matched to a gene. CDR3 coding DNA: TGTGCCAGCAGTTTAGGACTAGCGGGAGTGGGGCAGTACTTC. Its translation is CASSLGLAGVGQYF.

The rearrangement uses TRBV7-9 and TRBJ2-3; D may be TRBD1 or TRBD2 (5 bases each). The CDR3 covers 14 residues. V lost 7 bases and J lost 0, with 11 bases in between. Germline values: CDR1 SEHNR, CDR2 FQNEAQ (reference sequence). CDR3 nucleotide sequence: TGTGCCAGCATCCGGGGCACTAGCACAGATACGCAGTATTTT. This codes for CASIRGTSTDTQYF. The entire variable domain, with the rest obtained from reference TRBV7-9 and TRBJ2-3, is as follows: DTGVSQNPRHKITKRGQNVTFRCDPISEHNRLYWYRQTLGQGPEFLTYFQNEAQLEKSRLLSDRFSAERPKGSFSTLEIQRTEQGDSAMYLCASIRGTSTDTQYFGPGTRLTVL.

The chain uses TRBV6-1 and TRBJ2-7, with D perhaps assigned TRBD1 or TRBD2 (7 bases each). Germline-derived CDR1 and CDR2 are MNHNS and SASEGT. Trimming shortened V by 4 bases and J by 5 bases, and 21 bases separated the two germline ends. The CDR3 has 16 residues. The CDR3 reads CASSVPRGGGPHEQYF. In nucleotides, the CDR3 is TGTGCCAGCAGTGTCCCCAGGGGGGGAGGGCCCCACGAGCAGTACTTC.

DNA of the CDR3: TGTGCCATCAGTGAGGCGCAGAACACCGGGGAGCTGTTTTTT. Protein: CAISEAQNTGELFF. The rearrangement joins TRBV10-3 to TRBJ2-2; D unclear. Trimming removed 2 bases at V and 1 base at J, with 5 bases between. The CDR3 contains 14 residues. The germline V gene has CDR1 ENHRY and CDR2 SYGVKD.

The chain links TRBV19 to TRBJ2-1; perhaps TRBD1 as D (6 bases). Trimming took off 8 bases at V and 9 bases at J, with 17 bases between the two ends. This CDR3 has 13 amino acids. The germline V gene has CDR1 LNHDA and CDR2 SQIVND (reference sequence). The CDR3 DNA reads as TGTGCCAGTTCCCTGGCGCCCAGGGGTGAGCAGTTCTTC. Residues: CASSLAPRGEQFF.

The rearrangement joins TRBV5-6 to TRBJ2-3, with 7 bases identical to TRBD2. The CDR3 extends over 15 amino acids. Germline CDR1 and CDR2: SGHDT and YYEEEE. Trimming at V came to 4 bases and at J to 5 bases, leaving 10 bases not matched to a gene. CDR3 coding DNA: TGTGCCAGCAGCACACGGGAGGACAAAGGAGATACGCAGTATTTT. As protein: CASSTREDKGDTQYF. The whole variable domain, filled in from reference TRBV5-6 and TRBJ2-3, reads DAGVTQSPTHLIKTRGQQVTLRCSPKSGHDTVSWYQQALGQGPQFIFQYYEEEERQRGNFPDRFSGHQFPNYSSELNVNALLLGDSALYLCASSTREDKGDTQYFGPGTRLTVL.

Regarding this clone: The junction differs from germline at one of its ends, possibly a read error. V gene TRBV23-1 combines with J gene TRBJ2-5, with 10 bases that match TRBD2. TRBV23-1 is an open reading frame, and its role is uncertain. The CDR3 is 18 residues long. In DNA, the CDR3 is TGCTCCAGCAGTCCGACTAGCGGGCCAGACCGTATCCAAGAGACCCAGTACTTC. This codes for CSSSPTSGPDRIQETQYF.

The chain recombines TRBV28 with TRBJ2-3; 10 bases align to TRBD2. Unmatched junction bases numbered 9, after V lost 6 bases and J lost 6 bases. This CDR3 contains 15 residues. The V gene's germline CDR1 is MDHEN and CDR2 SYDVKM. The CDR3 spells CASRQLAGEIDTQYF. CDR3 nucleotides: TGTGCCAGCAGACAGCTAGCGGGAGAGATCGATACGCAGTATTTT.

This clone was observed a single time. The chain employs TRBV2 and TRBJ1-1; D is unclear. Germline V gives CDR1 SNHLY, CDR2 FYNNEI. Deletions cut 7 bases from V and 4 bases from J, with 13 bases between. CDR3 length equals 13 residues. CDR3 nucleotides: TGTGCCAGCACTCCTCTCATGGGCACTGAAGCTTTCTTT. This translates into CASTPLMGTEAFF.

Remarks on this clone: A read error is the likely source, as a far larger clone sits one nucleotide away. This chain links TRBV2 with TRBJ1-5; D is uncertain. Trimming cost V 7 bases and J 2 bases, with 18 bases left between them. This CDR3 has 16 amino acids. Germline V CDR1 and CDR2: SNHLY, FYNNEI. The CDR3 DNA is TGTGCCAGCACCCGGGCCACTTCTAGTGGCAATCAGCCCCAGCATTTT. Encoded protein: CASTRATSSGNQPQHF.

The chain is built from TRBV5-8 and TRBJ2-7; 9 nucleotides align to TRBD1. J lost 5 bases, V lost 2 bases, and 8 bases had no gene match. The CDR3 is 15 amino acids. Per germline, CDR1 SGHTS and CDR2 YDEGEE. In nucleotides, the CDR3 is TGTGCCAGCAGCTTCCTCCGGGACAGGGTCCACGAGCAGTACTTC. It specifies CASSFLRDRVHEQYF.

This clone has a single count. The V gene is TRBV5-1, the J gene TRBJ2-4; D call uncertain. V lost 0 bases, J lost 2 bases, and 6 bases lay in between. Germline loops: CDR1 SGHRS, CDR2 YFSETQ. There are 14 residues in the CDR3. CDR3 coding DNA: TGCGCCAGCAGCTTGGACATAACCAAAAACATTCAGTACTTC. It specifies CASSLDITKNIQYF.

V and J are TRBV7-9 and TRBJ2-5, with 11 bases identical to TRBD2. CDR1 SEHNR and CDR2 FQNEAQ come from the germline V gene (reference sequence). CDR3 length equals 15 residues. V lost 5 bases to trimming and J lost 2 bases; unmatched junction nucleotides: 4. The CDR3 region has the DNA TGTGCCAGCAGCGTACTAGCGGGAGCGCAAGAGACCCAGTACTTC. It specifies CASSVLAGAQETQYF.

This chain uses TRBV19 with TRBJ2-7, with D maybe TRBD2 (7 bases). The ends were cut back, 5 bases at V and 0 bases at J, with 17 bases in the middle. Germline V lookup: CDR1 LNHDA, CDR2 SQIVND (reference sequence). The CDR3 sequence is 16 residues long. The CDR3 DNA reads TGTGCCAGTAGTGAGTCGGGGGGCTACTTCTCCTACGAGCAGTACTTC. Translating gives CASSESGGYFSYEQYF.

The V and J genes are TRBV7-2 and TRBJ2-7; 10 nucleotides match TRBD1. Trimming took 5 bases from V and 7 from J; bases not matched to a gene: 5. CDR3 length: 13 residues. CDR1 and CDR2 (germline): SGHTA, FQGNSA. The CDR3 loop reads CASSPRDRGEQYF. The DNA of the CDR3 is TGTGCCAGCAGCCCCCGGGACAGGGGTGAGCAGTACTTC.

About this clone: A much larger clone is a single base away; this may be a read error. The V and J genes are TRBV29-1 and TRBJ1-2; D not resolved. Germline V gene lookup returns CDR1 SQVTM and CDR2 ANQGSEA. This CDR3 has 11 residues. CDR3 DNA: TGCAGCAAGTCCTCAAACTATTGCTACACCTTC. Encoded protein: CSKSSNYCYTF.

A remark on this clone: A read error may be the cause here, since a much bigger clone is one base away. The chain has TRBV27 and TRBJ2-1, with TRBD2 identical over 9 bases. CDR3 length: 14 amino acids. CDR1 is MNHEY, CDR2 SMNVEV, per germline (reference sequence). The CDR3 region is CASSLETSGNEQLF. The CDR3 bases are TGTGCCAGCAGTTTAGAGACTAGCGGCAATGAGCAGCTCTTC.

This chain uses TRBV7-8 with TRBJ2-4, with no clear D. The V gene lost 1 base and the J gene lost 0 bases, with 7 bases spanning the gap. The CDR3 runs 15 residues. The germline gives CDR1 SGHVS, CDR2 FQNEAQ. This chain's CDR3 is CASSLGGQAKNIQYF. Written as DNA, the CDR3 is TGTGCCAGCAGCTTAGGAGGCCAAGCCAAAAACATTCAGTACTTC.

The chain has TRBV5-1 and TRBJ1-2; 8 bases are shared with TRBD1. Trimming at V came to 4 bases and at J to 4 bases, leaving 3 bases not matched to a gene. The germline V gene has CDR1 SGHRS and CDR2 YFSETQ. The CDR3 is 13 amino acids. The CDR3 DNA reads TGCGCCAGCAGCGAAACAGGGGGCTATGGCTACACCTTC. As protein: CASSETGGYGYTF.

The chain uses TRBV5-6 and TRBJ1-2, with D perhaps TRBD1 (5 bases). The CDR3 is 15 residues long. Germline values: CDR1 SGHDT, CDR2 YYEEEE. The germline V and J ends were trimmed by 0 bases and 5 bases, with 14 bases remaining between them. The CDR3 protein is CASSLGDRRFYGYTF. DNA of the CDR3: TGTGCCAGCAGCTTGGGGGACCGGCGATTTTATGGCTACACCTTC.

The gene calls are TRBV7-8 and TRBJ2-5; tentatively, D is TRBD2 (6 bases). The V gene's germline CDR1 is SGHVS and CDR2 FQNEAQ. This CDR3 is 14 amino acids long. V lost 3 bases and J 5 bases, leaving 13 bases between the germline ends. The CDR3 DNA reads TGTGCCAGCAGCTTTAACCGGGGGAAGGAGACCCAGTACTTC. Protein product: CASSFNRGKETQYF.

The chain couples TRBV6-1 to TRBJ2-7; no definite D call. Trimming removed 1 base at V and 0 bases at J, with 7 bases between. From germline, CDR1 is MNHNS and CDR2 SASEGT. The CDR3 sequence is 14 residues long. CDR3 in amino acids: CASSEVGSSYEQYF. DNA of the CDR3: TGTGCCAGCAGTGAAGTTGGCAGCTCCTACGAGCAGTACTTC.

With regard to this clone: At one boundary the junction diverges from the germline segment, which might be a read error. Other DNA sequences in the same sample also yield this CDR3. DNA of the CDR3: TGTGCCAGTAGCCAAGGGTCTAGCGGGAGGCGAGAAGATACGCAGTACTTT. It translates to CASSQGSSGRREDTQYF. J is TRBJ2-3 and V is TRBV4-2; TRBD2 matches 11 bases. The CDR3 length is 17 residues. Germline CDR1 LGHNA, CDR2 YNFKEQ.